Below are 25 T cell receptor beta chains sequenced from a single sample in a study of CD8 T cells in Susac syndrome. When the RNA was reverse transcribed, random hexamers were used with an input of 0.5 to 1 ug. TCRdb reprocessed the immunoSEQ multiplex PCR reads via MiXCR and lists one record per CDR3 protein. The table has over 300,000 distinct CDR3 sequences, under 95% seen once; the top ten hold roughly 0.064%. Sequencing input: CD4+ T cells from PBMCs. The receptors stem from a human donor with multiple sclerosis.

The chain combines TRBV12-3 or TRBV12-4 with TRBJ2-3, with D unresolved. V was cut by 2 bases and J by 0 bases, with 9 bases left in between. The CDR3 spans 15 residues. CDR3 region: CASSLTGQSTDTQYF. Here the CDR3 DNA reads TGTGCCAGCAGTTTAACCGGGCAGAGCACAGATACGCAGTATTTT.

V gene TRBV5-4 combines with J gene TRBJ1-5; D is unclear. Trimming pared 4 bases from V and 6 bases from J, leaving 11 bases between. The CDR3 has 13 residues. Germline V CDR1 and CDR2: SGHNT, YYREEE (reference sequence). CDR3 sequence reads: CASSPFPGQPQHF. The CDR3 DNA reads TGTGCCAGCAGCCCCTTTCCCGGTCAGCCCCAGCATTTT.

The CDR3 protein is CSATHGGWRRSYEQYF. The DNA of the CDR3 is TGCAGTGCTACGCACGGGGGGTGGCGGAGATCCTACGAGCAGTACTTC. The chain uses TRBV20-1 and TRBJ2-7, with TRBD2 matching 7 bases. Germline CDR1 and CDR2: DFQATT and SNEGSKA (reference sequence). V lost 4 bases, J lost 1 base, and 13 bases stayed unmatched. This CDR3 has 16 residues.

The rearrangement uses TRBV2 and TRBJ2-3; 10 nucleotides line up with TRBD2. Germline V gene data show CDR1 as SNHLY and CDR2 as FYNNEI. The CDR3 is 15 residues long. The trim removed 8 bases at V and 2 bases at J, leaving 7 bases unmatched. The CDR3 region has the DNA TGTGCCAGCGGCCTAGCGGGGGACCTCACAGATACGCAGTATTTT. Its protein is CASGLAGDLTDTQYF.

The chain carries TRBV5-6 and TRBJ1-1, with 8 bases identical to TRBD1. CDR3 length: 17 amino acids. CDR1 is SGHDT and CDR2 is YYEEEE in the germline V gene. The V gene end was trimmed by 6 bases and the J gene end by 0 bases; junction bases not matched to a gene: 13. The CDR3 sequence is CASTPWWQGAVNTEAFF. Written as DNA, the CDR3 is TGTGCCAGCACCCCGTGGTGGCAGGGGGCGGTGAACACTGAAGCTTTCTTT.

The chain is built from TRBV5-1 and TRBJ1-1, with D maybe TRBD1 (6 bases). The CDR3 runs to 15 residues. Germline CDR1 is SGHRS and CDR2 is YFSETQ. V was cut by 5 bases and J by 3 bases, with 17 bases left in between. This CDR3 reads CASRDTGPAYTEAFF. In DNA form, the CDR3 reads TGCGCCAGCAGGGACACAGGGCCAGCGTACACTGAAGCTTTCTTT.

V is TRBV20-1 and J is TRBJ2-1, with TRBD2 matching 14 bases. Germline CDR1 and CDR2: DFQATT and SNEGSKA (reference sequence). The CDR3 spans 14 residues. V was clipped by 3 bases and J by 11 bases; unmatched bases: 6. Here the CDR3 reads CSARTSGRAGKQFF. The CDR3 DNA sequence: TGCAGTGCTAGGACTAGCGGGAGGGCCGGTAAGCAGTTCTTC.

This clonotype was detected only once. The chain has TRBV20-1 and TRBJ2-3; D possibly corresponds to TRBD2 (5 bases). CDR1 is DFQATT, CDR2 SNEGSKA, per germline (reference sequence). The V end was cut by 0 bases, the J end by 6 bases, with 10 bases between. The length of the CDR3 is 13 residues. The CDR3 region is CSARDSSGDTQYF. The CDR3 DNA is TGCAGTGCTAGAGATTCTTCGGGGGATACGCAGTATTTT.

The J gene is TRBJ1-5, the V gene TRBV6-6, with D perhaps matching TRBD1 (5 bases). The ends were cut back, 8 bases at V and 3 bases at J, with 14 bases in the middle. CDR1 is MNHNY, CDR2 SVGAGI, per germline (reference sequence). This CDR3 has 14 residues. CDR3 bases: TGTGCCAGCCGGGGTGGGGGATTCAATCAGCCCCAGCATTTT. Encoded protein: CASRGGGFNQPQHF.

J is TRBJ1-5 and V is TRBV6-2 or TRBV6-3; TRBD1 agrees at 8 bases. Germline loops: CDR1 MNHEY, CDR2 SVGEGT. V trimming: 6 bases; J trimming: 5 bases; junction bases outside the gene matches: 3. The CDR3 loop spans 13 amino acids. CDR3 protein: CASRDRDYQPQHF. The CDR3 nucleotides are TGTGCCAGCAGGGACAGGGACTATCAGCCCCAGCATTTT.

V is TRBV5-1 and J is TRBJ1-1; tentatively, D is TRBD1 (5 bases). Germline-derived CDR1 and CDR2 are SGHRS and YFSETQ. The CDR3 has 15 residues. V lost 4 bases and J lost 6, with 19 bases in between. The CDR3 DNA sequence: TGCGCCAGCAGCGCTCAACAACTTGGGGCGGCTGAAGCTTTCTTT. Protein: CASSAQQLGAAEAFF.

The rearrangement uses TRBV27 and TRBJ1-1; D not certain. Trimming pared 4 bases from V and 1 base from J, leaving 7 bases between. Germline CDR1 and CDR2: MNHEY and SMNVEV (reference sequence). CDR3 length: 13 residues. The CDR3 nucleotides are TGTGCCAGCAGTTCCGACCGGAACACTGAAGCTTTCTTT. It is translated as CASSSDRNTEAFF.

The gene calls are TRBV24-1 and TRBJ1-5, with D perhaps matching TRBD1 (5 bases). Germline values: CDR1 KGHDR, CDR2 SFDVKD. Trimming stripped 4 bases from V and 3 bases from J, with 15 bases between. CDR3 length equals 16 residues. DNA for the CDR3: TGTGCCACCAGTGACCGAGGACACTTAAACAATCAGCCCCAGCATTTT. This gives the protein CATSDRGHLNNQPQHF.

This chain connects TRBV6-6 to TRBJ2-3; 9 bases are a match to TRBD2. J gave up 7 bases and V 2 bases, and 4 bases lay outside the gene matches. CDR3 length equals 14 residues. Germline V CDR1 and CDR2: MNHNY, SVGAGI (reference sequence). CDR3 sequence: CASSYGTSLNTQYF. The DNA of the CDR3 is TGTGCCAGCAGTTACGGGACTAGCTTAAATACGCAGTATTTT.

The chain couples TRBV2 to TRBJ2-3; D gene uncertain. The V end was cut by 4 bases, the J end by 0 bases, with 5 bases between. The CDR3 is 13 amino acids. Germline assignment: CDR1 SNHLY and CDR2 FYNNEI. CDR3 coding DNA: TGTGCCAGCAGTGCGGAAAGCACAGATACGCAGTATTTT. Protein sequence: CASSAESTDTQYF.

This chain links TRBV7-2 with TRBJ2-3; D remains unclear. The CDR3 has 15 residues. V lost 4 bases and J 9 bases, leaving 20 bases between the germline ends. Per germline, CDR1 SGHTA and CDR2 FQGNSA. In nucleotides, the CDR3 is TGTGCCAGCAGCTCCTACCTGAACTCTGGGAACACGCAGTATTTT. This gives the protein CASSSYLNSGNTQYF.

The rearrangement joins TRBV19 to TRBJ2-7; tentative D call: TRBD1 (5 bases). CDR1 and CDR2 from the germline V gene are LNHDA and SQIVND (reference sequence). This CDR3 region has 15 residues. Trimming shortened V by 3 bases and J by 3 bases, and 15 bases separated the two germline ends. CDR3 sequence: CASSMGEDRVYEQYF. The CDR3 DNA reads as TGTGCCAGTAGTATGGGCGAAGACAGAGTCTACGAGCAGTACTTC.

V gene TRBV20-1 combines with J gene TRBJ2-7, with TRBD2 matching over 9 bases. With V trimmed by 3 bases and J by 1 base, 7 bases remained unmatched. CDR1 and CDR2 from the germline V gene are DFQATT and SNEGSKA (reference sequence). This CDR3 has 15 amino acids. The chain's CDR3 is CSASNSGGVSYEQYF. In nucleotides, the CDR3 is TGCAGTGCTAGCAATAGCGGGGGCGTATCCTACGAGCAGTACTTC.

This clonotype was counted once. J is TRBJ1-5 and V is TRBV6-2 or TRBV6-3; the D gene is possibly TRBD1 (5 bases). Germline assignment: CDR1 MNHEY and CDR2 SVGEGT. Between the trimmed V and J ends, which lost 7 bases and 2 bases, there was a span of 18 bases. The CDR3 length is 16 residues. This CDR3 is CASTEPGPLGNQPQHF. Written as DNA, the CDR3 is TGTGCCAGCACTGAACCGGGACCGCTTGGCAATCAGCCCCAGCATTTT.

This clonotype was observed a handful of times. The V and J genes are TRBV11-2 and TRBJ2-1; perhaps TRBD1 as D (5 bases). CDR3 length: 14 residues. Germline lookup yields CDR1 SGHAT and CDR2 FQNNGV. V gave up 4 bases and J gave up 4 bases, with 11 bases separating them. CDR3 sequence: CASSSTGAYNEQFF. The CDR3 nucleotides are TGTGCCAGCAGCTCGACTGGGGCGTACAATGAGCAGTTCTTC.

The chain links TRBV18 to TRBJ1-2; a weak D match, TRBD1 (6 bases). V lost 3 bases to trimming and J lost 1 base, with 9 bases between them. The CDR3 extends over 14 amino acids. Germline values: CDR1 KGHSH, CDR2 LQKENI. The CDR3 bases are TGTGCCAGCTCACCGGGACACGATAACTATGGCTACACCTTC. Amino acid sequence: CASSPGHDNYGYTF.

This clonotype was seen a single time. One junction end disagrees with the germline gene, perhaps due to a read error. This chain connects TRBV7-7 to TRBJ2-1, with 16 bases identical to TRBD2. This CDR3 has 20 residues. Looked up from germline, CDR1 is SSHAT and CDR2 is FNYEAQ (reference sequence). The CDR3 here is CASSRPGTSGGVISYNEQFF. The CDR3 DNA reads as TGTGCTAGCAGCCGACCCGGGACTAGCGGGGGGGTAATCTCCTACAATGAGCAGTTCTTC.

The rearrangement uses TRBV19 and TRBJ1-6; 8 nucleotides match TRBD1. This CDR3 comprises 15 residues. The V and J ends lost 3 bases and 5 bases, in that order; junction bases with no gene match: 3. The germline CDR1 and CDR2 sequences are LNHDA and SQIVND (reference sequence). The CDR3 sequence: CASSILTGDNSPLHF. The CDR3 region has the DNA TGTGCCAGTAGTATCCTGACAGGGGATAATTCACCCCTCCACTTT.

V usage is TRBV4-3 and J usage is TRBJ2-7; D call uncertain. CDR3 length: 14 residues. V gave up 2 bases and J gave up 3 bases, with 11 bases separating them. Germline assignment: CDR1 LGHNA and CDR2 YSLEER. The chain's CDR3 is CASSQRITLYEQYF. DNA for the CDR3: TGCGCCAGCAGCCAAAGAATTACGCTCTACGAGCAGTACTTC.

The chain combines TRBV9 with TRBJ1-1, with D hard to call. Germline-derived CDR1 and CDR2 are SGDLS and YYNGEE. This CDR3 region has 13 residues. The ends were cut back, 4 bases at V and 4 bases at J, with 11 bases in the middle. The CDR3: CASSPHEGTEAFF. The CDR3 DNA is TGTGCCAGCAGCCCCCACGAGGGCACTGAAGCTTTCTTT.